This passage covers 20 T cell receptor beta chains from one sample sequenced in a study of persistence of HIV-infected CD4 T cells. Nonspecific anti-CD3/anti-CD28 bead stimulation represents the broad CD4+ T cell repertoire. Sorting selected CD4+ T cells upregulating both CD40 ligand and CD69. Their cognate antigens are unknown. This was the immunoSEQ version 4 assay in survey mode. Using immunoSEQ multiplex PCR, the repertoire was profiled, and TCRdb retains in-frame clones only, with some absent. The sample lists roughly 43,000 clones, roughly nine tenths occurring once. Material: CD4+ T cells sorted from PBMCs after roughly 19-hour stimulation, obtained from a patient who received antiretroviral therapy. The receptors stem from an adult man with HIV who was CMV-seropositive.

This clone was seen more than once but under ten times. Here the CDR3 reads CASSDTDRAISYTF. In nucleotides, the CDR3 is TGTGCCAGCAGCGATACCGACAGGGCCATTAGCTACACCTTC. The V and J genes are TRBV5-5 and TRBJ1-2; 7 bases are a match to TRBD1. V lost 4 bases to trimming and J lost 9 bases; unmatched junction nucleotides: 12. Germline CDR1 and CDR2: SGHKS and YYEKEE (reference sequence). The CDR3 runs 14 residues.

This rearrangement joins TRBV18 to TRBJ1-1, with D unclear. The germline gives CDR1 KGHSH, CDR2 LQKENI. The V and J ends lost 3 bases and 4 bases respectively, with 15 bases between them. There are 15 residues in the CDR3. CDR3 protein: CASSPRGGEGTEAFF. The CDR3 DNA reads TGTGCCAGCTCACCCCGGGGAGGAGAGGGCACTGAAGCTTTCTTT.

The chain carries TRBV11-3 and TRBJ2-1; D possibly matches TRBD1 or TRBD2 (6 bases each). Germline CDR1 reads SGHNT; CDR2 reads YENEEA. The ends were cut back, 0 bases at V and 2 bases at J, with 11 bases in the middle. The CDR3 has 16 residues. The CDR3 DNA sequence: TGTGCCAGCAGCTTAGATCACGGGGGCACCTACAATGAGCAGTTCTTC. Translating it yields CASSLDHGGTYNEQFF.

The genes are TRBV7-8 and TRBJ1-1; TRBD1 matches 7 bases. CDR3 length equals 14 residues. V shed 3 bases, J shed 2 bases, and the junction held 3 bases outside the gene matches. Germline values: CDR1 SGHVS, CDR2 FQNEAQ. The DNA for the CDR3 is TGTGCCAGCAGCTTCGGGACAGTAAACACTGAAGCTTTCTTT. The encoded protein is CASSFGTVNTEAFF. Based on the CDR3 plus reference TRBV7-8 and TRBJ1-1, the full variable domain is GAGVSQSPRYKVAKRGQDVALRCDPISGHVSLFWYQQALGQGPEFLTYFQNEAQLDKSGLPSDRFFAERPEGSVSTLKIQRTQQEDSAVYLCASSFGTVNTEAFFGQGTRLTVV.

This clone showed up just once. This chain connects TRBV18 to TRBJ2-6, with TRBD1 identical over 7 bases. Trimming at V came to 4 bases and at J to 0 bases, leaving 18 bases not matched to a gene. There are 21 residues in the CDR3. Germline CDR1 KGHSH, CDR2 LQKENI. The CDR3 region has the DNA TGTGCCAGCTCACGGACAGTGATCAAGGGGGCCCTCCACTCTGGGGCCAACGTCCTGACTTTC. Translating gives CASSRTVIKGALHSGANVLTF. The full variable domain, completed using reference TRBV18 and TRBJ2-6, is NAGVMQNPRHLVRRRGQEARLRCSPMKGHSHVYWYRQLPEEGLKFMVYLQKENIIDESGMPKERFSAEFPKEGPSILRIQQVVRGDSAAYFCASSRTVIKGALHSGANVLTFGAGSRLTVL.

The chain couples TRBV20-1 to TRBJ1-2; D uncertain. Germline CDR1 and CDR2: DFQATT and SNEGSKA (reference sequence). The V end lost 3 bases, the J end lost 4 bases, and 15 bases lay between the germline ends. This CDR3 region has 14 residues. The CDR3 sequence: CSASNLGSSYGYTF. The CDR3 nucleotides are TGCAGTGCTAGTAACCTAGGGAGCAGCTATGGCTACACCTTC.

This clone was seen a single time. This rearrangement joins TRBV28 to TRBJ2-2, with D possibly matching TRBD1 (6 bases). CDR1 is MDHEN and CDR2 is SYDVKM in the germline V gene. Trimming removed 4 bases from V and 2 bases from J, with 11 bases in between. The CDR3 totals 15 residues. In DNA, the CDR3 is TGTGCCAGCAGTTCCGGACAGATTAACACCGGGGAGCTGTTTTTT. Protein: CASSSGQINTGELFF.

The J gene is TRBJ1-2, the V gene TRBV10-1, with D unclear. The ends were cut back, 5 bases at V and 3 bases at J, with 10 bases in the middle. Per germline, CDR1 WNHNN and CDR2 SYGVQD (reference sequence). CDR3 length equals 13 residues. CDR3 sequence: CASSNGRDYGYTF. CDR3 nucleotide sequence: TGCGCCAGCAGTAACGGGCGGGACTATGGCTACACCTTC.

The V call is TRBV25-1, the J call TRBJ1-1; no firm D call. V lost 6 bases, J lost 0 bases, and 14 bases lay in between. CDR1 is MGHDK, CDR2 SYGVNS, per germline. This CDR3 spans 15 amino acids. The CDR3 region is CASRGDSHMNTEAFF. The CDR3 bases are TGTGCCAGCAGAGGCGATTCCCATATGAACACTGAAGCTTTCTTT.

The chain is built from TRBV29-1 and TRBJ1-2, with 8 positions matching TRBD1. Germline trimming cut 7 bases from V and 7 bases from J; bases unmatched to any gene: 8. CDR1 and CDR2 from the germline V gene are SQVTM and ANQGSEA. The CDR3 runs to 12 residues. The chain's CDR3 is CSAQDRAGGYTF. The CDR3 bases are TGCAGCGCTCAGGACAGGGCGGGTGGCTACACCTTC.

The chain uses TRBV24-1 and TRBJ2-7; 7 nucleotides line up with TRBD1. Trimming cost V 5 bases and J 2 bases; bases outside gene matches: 2. The germline CDR1 and CDR2 sequences are KGHDR and SFDVKD. This CDR3 is built from 13 residues. Here the CDR3 DNA reads TGTGCCACCAGTGGACAGGGAACCTACGAGCAGTACTTC. Amino acid sequence: CATSGQGTYEQYF.

V is TRBV5-1 and J is TRBJ1-2; D might be TRBD1 (5 bases). In germline, CDR1 is SGHRS, CDR2 YFSETQ. This CDR3 has 14 residues. V was trimmed by 0 bases and J by 3 bases, leaving 9 bases between them. CDR3 sequence reads: CASSLAGQDYGYTF. DNA for the CDR3: TGCGCCAGCAGCTTGGCCGGACAAGACTATGGCTACACCTTC.

This clone occurred once. The rearrangement links TRBV29-1 to TRBJ1-4; D may be TRBD1 (5 bases). Germline lookup yields CDR1 SQVTM and CDR2 ANQGSEA. This CDR3 is 14 amino acids long. V was cut by 4 bases and J by 0 bases, with 9 bases left in between. This CDR3 reads CSVGGPTTNEKLFF. The CDR3 DNA is TGCAGCGTTGGGGGACCCACAACTAATGAAAAACTGTTTTTT.

This clone was detected only once. The chain couples TRBV2 to TRBJ1-4; 10 bases are a match to TRBD1. J was trimmed by 0 bases and V by 6 bases; bases with no gene match: 1. This CDR3 is 15 amino acids long. Germline V gives CDR1 SNHLY, CDR2 FYNNEI. The CDR3 DNA reads as TGTGCCAGCAGGGGACAGGGGTCAACTAATGAAAAACTGTTTTTT. Translated, it gives CASRGQGSTNEKLFF.

Only one count was recorded for this clone. This chain joins TRBV4-1 and TRBJ2-7; 10 nucleotides align to TRBD1. Germline CDR1 and CDR2: MGHRA and YSYEKL. Trimming at V came to 1 base and at J to 6 bases, leaving 9 bases not matched to a gene. The CDR3 length is 16 residues. CDR3 bases: TGCGCCAGCAGCCAAGGCCCCGGGACAGGGGCCCCCGAGCAGTACTTC. Its translation is CASSQGPGTGAPEQYF.

The genes are TRBV15 and TRBJ1-1; the D gene is possibly TRBD1 (6 bases). Trimming took 7 bases from V and 2 from J, leaving 8 bases between them. There are 12 residues in the CDR3. CDR1 and CDR2 from the germline V gene are LNHNV and YYDKDF (reference sequence). The CDR3 sequence is CATKGGNTEAFF. For the CDR3, the DNA is TGTGCCACCAAGGGGGGAAACACTGAAGCTTTCTTT.

The J gene is TRBJ2-1, the V gene TRBV6-5, with no clear D. This CDR3 region has 13 residues. Germline V CDR1 and CDR2: MNHEY, SVGAGI. V was pared by 4 bases and J by 5 bases, with 9 bases between. The CDR3 nucleotides read TGTGCCAGCAGTTGGTTATTTAACAATGAGCAGTTCTTC. It codes for CASSWLFNNEQFF.

This clone was found once. V is TRBV10-2 and J is TRBJ2-3; 12 nucleotides align to TRBD2. Trimming cost V 6 bases and J 5 bases; bases outside gene matches: 6. CDR1 is WSHSY, CDR2 SAAADI, per germline. CDR3 length: 15 amino acids. CDR3: CASRSSGGAGDTQYF. The DNA of the CDR3 is TGCGCCAGCAGATCTAGCGGGGGGGCTGGAGATACGCAGTATTTT.

The rearrangement joins TRBV2 to TRBJ1-6; 9 bases agree with TRBD1. Trimming cost V 7 bases and J 7 bases; bases outside gene matches: 5. Germline CDR1 and CDR2: SNHLY and FYNNEI. CDR3 length equals 14 residues. CDR3 nucleotides: TGTGCCAGCAAGCCCGGGACAGGGAATTCACCCCTCCACTTT. It is translated as CASKPGTGNSPLHF.

The chain is built from TRBV24-1 and TRBJ2-1; 9 nucleotides align to TRBD1. After removal of 4 bases from V and 6 bases from J, the junction contained 6 bases not matched to a gene. CDR3 length: 15 amino acids. Germline CDR1 is KGHDR and CDR2 is SFDVKD. Written as DNA, the CDR3 is TGTGCCACCAGTGAATACACGGGACAGGGCAATGAGCAGTTCTTC. Amino acids: CATSEYTGQGNEQFF.